This TCR beta chain originates from a study of shared clonotypes between healthy human individuals. The ends lost 8 bases at V and 2 bases at J; junction bases unmatched: 11. In germline, CDR1 is SQVTM, CDR2 ANQGSEA. There are 14 residues in the CDR3. Subsets obtained from CD4+ cells comprised CD45RA+ naive and CD45RA-negative memory cells. TCRdb's table, derived via immunoSEQ multiplex PCR, lists solely in-frame clones and lacks some. Of about 2.3 million clones listed, around 92% were seen once; the top ten hold approximately 0.41%. The TCR was taken from a man aged 18 to 35 in good health. Some clones in this sample may be carry-over from other donors' samples. The rearrangement joins TRBV29-1 to TRBJ1-2, with TRBD1 matching over 7 bases. Sequences were obtained from naive CD4+ T cells from PBMCs. The subset here: CD45RA+ positively selected. The CDR3: CSTDRVGENYGYTF. CDR3 bases: TGCAGCACAGACAGGGTGGGGGAGAACTATGGCTACACCTTC.